What follows are 9 T cell receptor beta chains derived from one specimen sequenced in a study of blood T cells in healthy people across ages. Primed by a sample-barcoded 5' primer and a J-beta primer mix, a second PCR proceeded for 7 to 11 cycles. TCRdb ran MiXCR on the 5' RACE reads and lists one entry per CDR3 protein. This sample yields approximately 680,000 distinct CDR3 sequences, of which roughly 30% are seen a single time; 15% belongs to the top ten. Sequenced: blood. Receptor source: a woman older than 75 in good health.

V gene TRBV4-2 combines with J gene TRBJ2-6; no firm D call. The CDR3 extends over 19 amino acids. The germline CDR1 and CDR2 sequences are LGHNA and YNFKEQ. Trimming took 0 bases from V and 0 from J, leaving 15 bases between them. The CDR3 DNA follows: TGTGCCAGCAGCCAAGATCCTGTTATAGGTTCCTCTGGGGCCAACGTCCTGACTTTC. Its protein is CASSQDPVIGSSGANVLTF.

The sample holds many counts of this clonotype. The chain is built from TRBV30 and TRBJ2-3, with 8 bases fitting TRBD2. V shed 0 bases, J shed 6 bases, and the junction held 5 bases outside the gene matches. Germline CDR1 is GTSNPN and CDR2 is SVGIG (reference sequence). This CDR3 contains 14 residues. The CDR3 reads CAWSVGLEGDTQYF. CDR3 sequence (DNA): TGTGCCTGGAGTGTGGGACTAGAAGGCGATACGCAGTATTTT.

This clonotype has a count of ten or more. The chain carries TRBV4-1 and TRBJ2-5; D may correspond to TRBD1 or TRBD2 (6 bases each). Trimming cost V 4 bases and J 7 bases, with 22 bases left between them. The germline CDR1 and CDR2 sequences are MGHRA and YSYEKL. This CDR3 comprises 16 residues. As DNA, the CDR3 is TGCGCCAGCAGCCTCCTAGGGGGACTCCGAGAGGGGACCCAGTACTTC. Its protein product is CASSLLGGLREGTQYF.

This clonotype was seen ten or more times. This chain uses TRBV11-2 with TRBJ1-5, with no clear D. CDR1 is SGHAT and CDR2 is FQNNGV in the germline V gene. This CDR3 comprises 14 residues. The V end was cut by 1 base, the J end by 3 bases, with 7 bases between. The CDR3, as DNA: TGTGCCAGCAGCTTAGGCAGACCCAATCAGCCCCAGCATTTT. Its translation: CASSLGRPNQPQHF.

This clonotype was counted at least ten times. The rearrangement uses TRBV12-3 or TRBV12-4 and TRBJ2-7, with TRBD1 identical over 10 bases. The CDR3 sequence is 14 residues long. With V trimmed by 3 bases and J by 7 bases, 6 bases remained unmatched. CDR3: CASSLPGQGSEQYF. The DNA of the CDR3 is TGTGCCAGCAGTTTGCCGGGACAGGGGAGTGAGCAGTACTTC.

Comments on this clonotype: A read error may explain this, as a much larger clone is one base away. The genes are TRBV6-5 and TRBJ1-2; a possible D gene is TRBD1 (6 bases). This CDR3 spans 15 amino acids. Per the germline V gene, CDR1 is MNHEY and CDR2 is SVGAGI. The V end was cut by 7 bases, the J end by 2 bases, with 17 bases between. The DNA for the CDR3 is TGTGCCAGCAATACCTTTGGGCAGGGGAACTATGGCTACACCTTC. Protein sequence: CASNTFGQGNYGYTF.

The genes are TRBV14 and TRBJ1-1; no firm D call. The CDR3 consists of 13 residues. V was cut by 5 bases and J by 3 bases, with 10 bases left in between. Germline V lookup: CDR1 SGHDN, CDR2 FVKESK. The chain's CDR3 is CASSYTRDTEAFF. In nucleotides, the CDR3 is TGTGCCAGCAGCTATACTAGGGACACTGAAGCTTTCTTT.

This clonotype was counted many times. The rearrangement joins TRBV20-1 to TRBJ2-7, with a weak D call TRBD2 (5 bases). Trimming pared 1 base from V and 0 bases from J, leaving 10 bases between. Germline-derived CDR1 and CDR2 are DFQATT and SNEGSKA (reference sequence). This CDR3 contains 14 residues. CDR3 protein: CSARVSVDSYEQYF. The CDR3 DNA reads as TGCAGTGCTAGAGTTAGCGTCGACTCCTACGAGCAGTACTTC.

Comments on this clonotype: A much larger clone lies one base from this, so it may be a read error. CDR3 sequence reads: CASSVEVGGPYEQYF. CDR3 DNA sequence: TGTGCCAGCAGCGTAGAGGTGGGGGGGCCATATGAGCAGTACTTC. This sequence joins TRBV9 and TRBJ2-5; D might be TRBD2 (7 bases). Trimming left V 0 bases short and J 11 bases short, with 20 bases between. Germline V gene lookup returns CDR1 SGDLS and CDR2 YYNGEE. The CDR3 is 15 residues long.